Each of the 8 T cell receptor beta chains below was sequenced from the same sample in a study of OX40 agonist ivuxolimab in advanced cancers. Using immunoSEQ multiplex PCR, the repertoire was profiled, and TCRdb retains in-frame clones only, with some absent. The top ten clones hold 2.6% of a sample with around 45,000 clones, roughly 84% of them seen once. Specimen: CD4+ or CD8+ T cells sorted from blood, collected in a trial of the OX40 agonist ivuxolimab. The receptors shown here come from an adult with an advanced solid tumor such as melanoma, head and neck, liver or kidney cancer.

CDR3 sequence: CASSLLAGGPGEQFF. Written as DNA, the CDR3 is TGTGCCAGCAGTTTACTAGCGGGAGGGCCAGGTGAGCAGTTCTTC. The genes are TRBV6-5 and TRBJ2-1; 13 bases are a match to TRBD2. The CDR3 runs to 15 residues. Trimming at V came to 4 bases and at J to 9 bases, leaving 6 bases not matched to a gene. Per the germline V gene, CDR1 is MNHEY and CDR2 is SVGAGI.

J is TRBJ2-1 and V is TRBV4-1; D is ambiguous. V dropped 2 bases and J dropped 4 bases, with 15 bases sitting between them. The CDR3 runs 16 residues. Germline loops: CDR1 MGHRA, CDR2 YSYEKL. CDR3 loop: CASSQQDLFSYNEQFF. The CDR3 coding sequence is TGCGCCAGCAGCCAACAGGACCTCTTTTCTTACAATGAGCAGTTCTTC.

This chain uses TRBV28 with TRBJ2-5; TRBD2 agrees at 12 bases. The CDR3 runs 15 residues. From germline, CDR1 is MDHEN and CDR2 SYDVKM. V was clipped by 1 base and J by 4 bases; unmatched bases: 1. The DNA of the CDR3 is TGTGCCAGCAGTTTATTACTAGCGGGGGGAGAGACCCAGTACTTC. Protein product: CASSLLLAGGETQYF.

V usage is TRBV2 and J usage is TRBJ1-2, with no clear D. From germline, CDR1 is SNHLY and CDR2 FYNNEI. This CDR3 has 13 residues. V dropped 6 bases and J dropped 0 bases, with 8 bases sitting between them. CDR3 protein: CASRETPNYGYTF. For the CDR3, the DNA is TGTGCCAGCAGAGAGACTCCTAACTATGGCTACACCTTC.

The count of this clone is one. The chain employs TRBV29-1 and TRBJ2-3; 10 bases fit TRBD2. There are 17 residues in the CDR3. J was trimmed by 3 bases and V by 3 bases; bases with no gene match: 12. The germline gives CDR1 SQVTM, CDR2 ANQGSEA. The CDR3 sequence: CSVEGPRGAGGTDTQYF. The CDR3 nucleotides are TGCAGCGTTGAGGGGCCGCGGGGAGCGGGAGGGACAGATACGCAGTATTTT.

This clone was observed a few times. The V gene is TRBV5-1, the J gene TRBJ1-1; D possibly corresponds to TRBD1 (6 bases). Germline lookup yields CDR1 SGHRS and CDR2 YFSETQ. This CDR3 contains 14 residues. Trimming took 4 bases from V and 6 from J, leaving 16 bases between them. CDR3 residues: CASSREGGEAEAFF. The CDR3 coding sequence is TGCGCCAGCAGCCGTGAAGGGGGGGAGGCTGAAGCTTTCTTT.

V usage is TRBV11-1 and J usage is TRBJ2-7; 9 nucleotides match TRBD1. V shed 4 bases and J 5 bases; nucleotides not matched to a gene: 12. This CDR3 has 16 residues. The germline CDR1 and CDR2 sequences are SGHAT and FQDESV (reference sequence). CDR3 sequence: CASSYYARTGEDEQYF. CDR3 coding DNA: TGTGCCAGCAGCTACTATGCCAGGACAGGGGAGGACGAGCAGTACTTC.

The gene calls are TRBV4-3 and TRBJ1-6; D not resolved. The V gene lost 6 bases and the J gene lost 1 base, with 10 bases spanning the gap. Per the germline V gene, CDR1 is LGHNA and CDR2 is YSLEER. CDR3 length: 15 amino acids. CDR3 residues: CASSSARSYNSPLHF. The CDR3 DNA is TGCGCCAGCAGTTCCGCCCGTTCCTATAATTCACCCCTCCACTTT.